This is a list of T cell receptor beta chains from one sample in a study of cytomegalovirus exposure and HLA in healthy donors. Sequenced by immunoSEQ multiplex PCR; TCRdb stores in-frame clones only, minus some. This sample has roughly 93,000 clones, with around three quarters found just once. The source material was PBMCs. Source of these receptors: a human donor in good health. Each CDR3 is given with its conserved first and last residue. A D gene is named only where the DNA matches it firmly. For some rows the clone size is stated as once, few or many, or as a class when expanded; others skip it.

J	V	size	D	CDR3	DNA
TRBJ1-1	TRBV11-3	.	TRBD1	CASSLGQGGSEAFF	TGTGCCAGCAGCTTGGGACAGGGTGGGTCTGAAGCTTTCTTT
TRBJ2-7	TRBV5-1	.	TRBD1	CASSRDPGGQYYEQYF	TGCGCCAGCAGCCGGGATCCAGGGGGCCAGTACTACGAGCAGTACTTC
TRBJ2-7	TRBV5-1	.	TRBD1	CASTRTGATEQYF	TGCGCCAGCACCCGGACAGGGGCTACCGAGCAGTACTTC
TRBJ2-1	TRBV5-1	.	TRBD1	CASSLAGTGSYNEQFF	TGCGCCAGCAGCTTGGCCGGGACAGGGTCGTACAATGAGCAGTTCTTC
TRBJ1-5	TRBV4-2	.	.	CASSQDRTVFSQPQHF	TGTGCCAGCAGCCAAGATCGTACTGTTTTCTCTCAGCCCCAGCATTTT
TRBJ2-2	TRBV11-2	.	TRBD2	CASRPAGTSGTGELFF	TGTGCCAGCAGGCCTGCCGGGACTAGCGGGACCGGGGAGCTGTTTTTT
TRBJ2-5	TRBV6-5	.	TRBD2	CASTPWGGRQETQYF	TGTGCCAGCACCCCCTGGGGAGGGCGACAAGAGACCCAGTACTTC
TRBJ2-5	TRBV2	.	TRBD2	CASRVGLAGPRETQYF	TGTGCCAGCAGAGTGGGACTAGCGGGGCCCAGGGAGACCCAGTACTTC
TRBJ2-3	TRBV5-1	.	.	CASSLGGHSTDTQYF	TGCGCCAGCAGCTTGGGGGGACACAGCACAGATACGCAGTATTTT
TRBJ1-5	TRBV15	once	TRBD1	CATSRVGGQGVTVGNQPQHF	TGTGCCACCAGCAGAGTTGGGGGACAGGGGGTAACGGTGGGCAATCAGCCCCAGCATTTT
TRBJ2-7	TRBV29-1	.	TRBD2	CSVLTGGEQYF	TGCAGCGTCTTGACCGGGGGGGAGCAGTACTTC
TRBJ1-1	TRBV2	.	TRBD1	CASEQGSLFEAFF	TGTGCCAGCGAACAGGGGAGTTTATTTGAAGCTTTCTTT
TRBJ1-5	TRBV5-1	.	.	CASSLEDSSGPQHF	TGCGCCAGCAGCTTGGAGGACAGTTCGGGGCCCCAGCATTTT
TRBJ2-5	TRBV5-1	.	TRBD2	CASSLRTSGGLYQETQYF	TGCGCTAGCAGCTTGCGCACTAGCGGGGGACTGTACCAAGAGACCCAGTACTTC
TRBJ2-7	TRBV7-7	.	.	CAPRGEQYF	TGTGCCCCCCGGGGCGAGCAGTACTTC
TRBJ2-3	TRBV4-3	once	TRBD2	CASSQALTSGRTDTQYF	TGCGCCAGCAGCCAAGCTTTAACTAGCGGGAGAACAGATACGCAGTATTTT
TRBJ2-2	TRBV11-2	.	TRBD1	CASSLTGGSTGELFF	TGTGCCAGCAGCTTGACAGGGGGTAGCACCGGGGAGCTGTTTTTT
TRBJ2-1	TRBV30	.	TRBD1	CASKDREKVDEQFF	TGTGCCTCTAAGGACAGGGAGAAGGTCGATGAGCAGTTCTTC
TRBJ2-1	TRBV5-1	.	TRBD1	CASSGDRGQREQFF	TGCGCCAGCAGCGGGGACAGGGGGCAACGTGAGCAGTTCTTC
TRBJ2-3	TRBV5-1	once	.	CASSTSTDTQYF	TGCGCCAGCAGCACTAGCACAGATACGCAGTATTTT
TRBJ1-1	TRBV14	.	.	CASSQVLGATEAFF	TGTGCCAGCAGCCAAGTCTTAGGGGCCACTGAAGCTTTCTTT
TRBJ1-4	TRBV7-9	.	TRBD1	CVSSAGTGVANEKLFF	TGTGTCAGCAGCGCCGGGACAGGGGTAGCAAATGAAAAACTGTTTTTT
TRBJ2-3	TRBV6-5	.	.	CASSYALKGTTDTQYF	TGTGCCAGCAGTTACGCGTTGAAAGGGACTACAGATACGCAGTATTTT
TRBJ2-4	TRBV7-2	.	.	CASSIGGTVDQYF	TGTGCCAGCAGCATAGGGGGGACAGTTGATCAGTACTTC
TRBJ2-7	TRBV12-5	.	TRBD1	CASGPGQGRGEQYF	TGTGCTAGTGGTCCAGGACAGGGAAGGGGCGAGCAGTACTTC
TRBJ1-3	TRBV4-1	.	TRBD1	CASSQSTGGRNTIYF	TGCGCCAGCAGCCAATCCACAGGGGGAAGAAACACCATATATTTT
TRBJ1-1	TRBV30	.	.	CAWSRTLNTEAFF	TGTGCCTGGAGCCGGACACTAAACACTGAAGCTTTCTTT
TRBJ2-3	TRBV5-1	.	TRBD2	CASSSSGGTDTQYF	TGCGCCAGCAGCAGCAGCGGGGGCACAGATACGCAGTATTTT
TRBJ2-1	TRBV9	.	.	CASSPRQGGYNEQFF	TGTGCCAGCAGCCCTCGCCAGGGGGGCTACAATGAGCAGTTCTTC
TRBJ2-2	TRBV18	.	.	CASSPPASRISGELFF	TGTGCCAGCTCACCCCCTGCCTCTAGGATCTCCGGGGAGCTGTTTTTT
TRBJ2-2	TRBV7-8	.	TRBD1	CASSSRDRDTGELFF	TGTGCCAGCAGCTCACGGGACAGGGACACCGGGGAGCTGTTTTTT
TRBJ1-5	TRBV30	.	.	CAWSVYGANYQPQHF	TGTGCCTGGAGTGTATATGGGGCGAATTATCAGCCCCAGCATTTT
TRBJ1-5	TRBV2	.	.	CASTRGSGQPQHF	TGTGCCAGCACAAGGGGGTCTGGGCAGCCCCAGCATTTT
TRBJ2-7	TRBV19	.	TRBD1	CASSIYRGSTEEQYF	TGTGCCAGTAGTATATACAGGGGTTCGACAGAAGAGCAGTACTTC
TRBJ2-2	TRBV5-4	.	.	CASSWSGTNTGELFF	TGTGCCAGCAGTTGGTCGGGTACTAACACCGGGGAGCTGTTTTTT
TRBJ1-5	TRBV6-1	.	.	CASSGGPQPQHF	TGTGCCAGCAGTGGGGGGCCTCAGCCCCAGCATTTT
TRBJ1-2	TRBV9	.	.	CASSGTGRVNYGYTF	TGTGCCAGCAGCGGAACCGGCAGGGTAAACTATGGCTACACCTTC
TRBJ2-7	TRBV14	.	.	CASSRNILATPYEQYF	TGTGCCAGCAGCCGCAATATCCTAGCTACCCCCTACGAGCAGTACTTC
TRBJ1-3	TRBV6-5	.	.	CASSYRGASGNTIYF	TGTGCCAGCAGTTACAGGGGTGCCTCTGGAAACACCATATATTTT
TRBJ1-1	TRBV7-9	few	.	CASSLVRDTEAFF	TGTGCCAGCAGCTTAGTACGGGACACTGAAGCTTTCTTT